Detailed here is one T cell receptor beta chain. The entry originates in a study of T cells in Graves' hyperthyroidism and ophthalmopathy. Amplification yielded TCR beta CDR3 regions, with RNA transcripts as the source. The HTBI set primed first-round TCR CDR3 RT-PCR. TCRdb reanalysed the multiplex PCR reads using MiXCR and keeps one entry per CDR3 protein. The table includes some 350,000 distinct CDR3 sequences, about 25% detected once. Extraction of PBMCs used about 9.2 ml of fresh peripheral blood. Sequences were obtained from blood. This receptor was identified in a man aged 50-60 years with Graves' hyperthyroidism.

The CDR3 DNA sequence: TGTGCCAGCAGTGGCGGGGGGTCGGACACCGGGGAGCTGTTTTTT. It codes for CASSGGGSDTGELFF. V and J are TRBV6-1 and TRBJ2-2; 8 bases fit TRBD2. Germline CDR1 is MNHNS and CDR2 is SASEGT. CDR3 length: 15 amino acids. Losses at the gene ends were 4 bases for V and 3 bases for J; bases not matched to a gene: 4.